The subject of this entry is one T cell receptor (beta chain). This entry comes from a study of T cell responses to AZD1222 COVID-19 vaccine. The V gene's germline CDR1 is SQVTM and CDR2 ANQGSEA. V was pared by 6 bases and J by 0 bases, with 19 bases between. This CDR3 comprises 16 residues. The table came from immunoSEQ multiplex PCR; TCRdb's copy has only in-frame clones and leaves some out. The top ten clones hold approximately 4.7% of a sample with over 120,000 clones, more than 90% of them seen once. This clonotype was sampled from an adult in good health. Sequencing was performed on peripheral blood, taken on day 0 of AZD1222 vaccination. This chain joins TRBV29-1 and TRBJ2-3; D possibly uses TRBD1 or TRBD2 (5 bases each). The CDR3: CSVRGTPGGSTDTQYF. The CDR3 coding sequence is TGCAGCGTGCGAGGGACGCCCGGTGGTAGCACAGATACGCAGTATTTT.